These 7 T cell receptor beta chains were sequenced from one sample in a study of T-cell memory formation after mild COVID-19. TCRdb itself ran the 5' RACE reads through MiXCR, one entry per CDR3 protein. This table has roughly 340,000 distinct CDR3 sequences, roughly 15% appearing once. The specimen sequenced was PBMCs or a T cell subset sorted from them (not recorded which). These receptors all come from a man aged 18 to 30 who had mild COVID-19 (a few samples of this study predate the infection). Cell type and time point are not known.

The CDR3 bases are TGTGCCAGCAGTTTCAGGGCTAGCGGGGGCCAGTACTTC. This gives the protein CASSFRASGGQYF. The J gene is TRBJ2-5, the V gene TRBV12-3 or TRBV12-4; 10 positions match TRBD2. The CDR3 consists of 13 residues. The J segment lost 10 bases and the V segment lost 3 bases, leaving 5 bases of the junction unmatched.

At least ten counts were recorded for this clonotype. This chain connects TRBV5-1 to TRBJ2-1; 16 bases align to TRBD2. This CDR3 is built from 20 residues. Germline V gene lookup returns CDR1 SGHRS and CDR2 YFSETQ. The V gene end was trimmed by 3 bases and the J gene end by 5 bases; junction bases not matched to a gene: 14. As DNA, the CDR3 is TGCGCCAGCAGCTACCCCGACAGGGGGACTAGCGGGGGGGCGGACAATGAGCAGTTCTTC. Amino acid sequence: CASSYPDRGTSGGADNEQFF.

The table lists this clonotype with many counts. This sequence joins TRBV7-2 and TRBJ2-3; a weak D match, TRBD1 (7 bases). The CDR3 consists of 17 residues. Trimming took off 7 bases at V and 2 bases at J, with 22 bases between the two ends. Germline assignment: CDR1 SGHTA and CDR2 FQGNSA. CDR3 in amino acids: CASTLGGGAPSTDTQYF. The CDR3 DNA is TGTGCCAGCACTTTAGGAGGGGGCGCTCCTTCCACAGATACGCAGTATTTT.

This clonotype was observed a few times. CDR3 nucleotides: TGTGCCAGCAGGCGGACTAGCGGGGGGCTCCAAGAGACCCAGTACTTC. This gives the protein CASRRTSGGLQETQYF. The chain joins TRBV3-1 to TRBJ2-5; 14 bases are shared with TRBD2. There are 16 residues in the CDR3. Germline assignment: CDR1 LGHDT and CDR2 YNNKEL (reference sequence). V lost 6 bases, J lost 1 base, and 4 bases stayed unmatched.

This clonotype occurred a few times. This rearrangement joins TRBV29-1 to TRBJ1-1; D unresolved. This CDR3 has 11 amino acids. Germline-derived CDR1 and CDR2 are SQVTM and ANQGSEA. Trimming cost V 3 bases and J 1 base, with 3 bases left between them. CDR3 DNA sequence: TGCAGCGTTGACAAGAACACTGAAGCTTTCTTT. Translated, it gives CSVDKNTEAFF.

DNA for the CDR3: TGCGCCAGCAGCCGGGGACTAGCGGGCACTCACTACGAGCAGTACTTC. Translation gives CASSRGLAGTHYEQYF. The chain is built from TRBV5-1 and TRBJ2-7, with 12 bases aligning to TRBD2. Germline V gives CDR1 SGHRS, CDR2 YFSETQ. The V and J ends lost 4 bases and 3 bases, in that order; junction bases with no gene match: 8. This CDR3 is 16 amino acids long.

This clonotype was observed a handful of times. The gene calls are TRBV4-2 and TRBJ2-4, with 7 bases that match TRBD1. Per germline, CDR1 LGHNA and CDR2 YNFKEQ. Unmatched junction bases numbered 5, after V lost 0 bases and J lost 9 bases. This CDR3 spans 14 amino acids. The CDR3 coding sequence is TGTGCCAGCAGCCAAGATTGGACAGGTAGCATTCAGTACTTC. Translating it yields CASSQDWTGSIQYF.